This is a list of T cell receptor beta chains from one sample in a study of T-cell memory formation after mild COVID-19. TCRdb recomputed calls from the 5' RACE reads with MiXCR, one row per CDR3 protein. The data show 160,000 or so distinct CDR3 sequences, with around a third seen just once and around 12% held by the top ten. The material sequenced was PBMCs or a T cell subset sorted from them (not recorded which). These receptors originate from an adult woman who had mild COVID-19 (a few samples of this study predate the infection). Cell type and time point are not known. Both conserved end residues are part of each CDR3. Fields, in order: V gene, J gene, CDR3 protein.

>TRBV28|TRBJ2-1
CASSSAAGDRALYNEQFF
>TRBV6-2/TRBV6-3|TRBJ2-3
CASSLIGGFTDTQYF
>TRBV7-9|TRBJ1-1
CASSLAYTNTEAFF
>TRBV25-1|TRBJ1-6
CASSSSGRDSPLHF
>TRBV12-3/TRBV12-4|TRBJ1-2
CASSRDEAGGYTF
>TRBV20-1|TRBJ1-2
CSAPDRRYGYTF
>TRBV18|TRBJ2-7
CASSPGTSGVEQYF
>TRBV18|TRBJ2-1
CASSPGTSDLGQFF
>TRBV7-3|TRBJ2-1
CASSAGTSGNEQFF
>TRBV20-1|TRBJ1-2
CSARGRSYGYTF
>TRBV5-1|TRBJ2-1
CASSENIHNEQFF
>TRBV3-1|TRBJ2-5
CASAPDEETQYF
>TRBV6-1|TRBJ2-5
CASSEDRARETQYF
>TRBV5-1|TRBJ2-1
CASSMDRGGNEQFF
>TRBV29-1|TRBJ2-3
CSAVRNWALGTDTQYF
>TRBV12-3/TRBV12-4|TRBJ2-1
CASTHGTGEQFF
>TRBV7-9|TRBJ2-1
CASSGGSGALDEQFF
>TRBV3-1|TRBJ1-1
CASTRTGVDPNTEAFF
>TRBV6-1|TRBJ2-7
CASSTGTYEQYF
>TRBV7-3|TRBJ2-2
CASSPPGPNTGELFF
>TRBV7-8|TRBJ2-2
CASSLYPGTTGELFF
>TRBV9|TRBJ1-3
CASSQTGAGNTIYF
>TRBV7-9|TRBJ2-7
CASSPALEQYF
>TRBV12-3/TRBV12-4|TRBJ2-6
CASSQFSGANVLTF
>TRBV12-3/TRBV12-4|TRBJ2-3
CASNPGTGGTDTQYF
>TRBV20-1|TRBJ1-2
CSASRTGLYGYTF
>TRBV7-2|TRBJ2-7
CASSLELGRVNF
>TRBV5-5|TRBJ2-1
CASSAWSSGGNEQFF